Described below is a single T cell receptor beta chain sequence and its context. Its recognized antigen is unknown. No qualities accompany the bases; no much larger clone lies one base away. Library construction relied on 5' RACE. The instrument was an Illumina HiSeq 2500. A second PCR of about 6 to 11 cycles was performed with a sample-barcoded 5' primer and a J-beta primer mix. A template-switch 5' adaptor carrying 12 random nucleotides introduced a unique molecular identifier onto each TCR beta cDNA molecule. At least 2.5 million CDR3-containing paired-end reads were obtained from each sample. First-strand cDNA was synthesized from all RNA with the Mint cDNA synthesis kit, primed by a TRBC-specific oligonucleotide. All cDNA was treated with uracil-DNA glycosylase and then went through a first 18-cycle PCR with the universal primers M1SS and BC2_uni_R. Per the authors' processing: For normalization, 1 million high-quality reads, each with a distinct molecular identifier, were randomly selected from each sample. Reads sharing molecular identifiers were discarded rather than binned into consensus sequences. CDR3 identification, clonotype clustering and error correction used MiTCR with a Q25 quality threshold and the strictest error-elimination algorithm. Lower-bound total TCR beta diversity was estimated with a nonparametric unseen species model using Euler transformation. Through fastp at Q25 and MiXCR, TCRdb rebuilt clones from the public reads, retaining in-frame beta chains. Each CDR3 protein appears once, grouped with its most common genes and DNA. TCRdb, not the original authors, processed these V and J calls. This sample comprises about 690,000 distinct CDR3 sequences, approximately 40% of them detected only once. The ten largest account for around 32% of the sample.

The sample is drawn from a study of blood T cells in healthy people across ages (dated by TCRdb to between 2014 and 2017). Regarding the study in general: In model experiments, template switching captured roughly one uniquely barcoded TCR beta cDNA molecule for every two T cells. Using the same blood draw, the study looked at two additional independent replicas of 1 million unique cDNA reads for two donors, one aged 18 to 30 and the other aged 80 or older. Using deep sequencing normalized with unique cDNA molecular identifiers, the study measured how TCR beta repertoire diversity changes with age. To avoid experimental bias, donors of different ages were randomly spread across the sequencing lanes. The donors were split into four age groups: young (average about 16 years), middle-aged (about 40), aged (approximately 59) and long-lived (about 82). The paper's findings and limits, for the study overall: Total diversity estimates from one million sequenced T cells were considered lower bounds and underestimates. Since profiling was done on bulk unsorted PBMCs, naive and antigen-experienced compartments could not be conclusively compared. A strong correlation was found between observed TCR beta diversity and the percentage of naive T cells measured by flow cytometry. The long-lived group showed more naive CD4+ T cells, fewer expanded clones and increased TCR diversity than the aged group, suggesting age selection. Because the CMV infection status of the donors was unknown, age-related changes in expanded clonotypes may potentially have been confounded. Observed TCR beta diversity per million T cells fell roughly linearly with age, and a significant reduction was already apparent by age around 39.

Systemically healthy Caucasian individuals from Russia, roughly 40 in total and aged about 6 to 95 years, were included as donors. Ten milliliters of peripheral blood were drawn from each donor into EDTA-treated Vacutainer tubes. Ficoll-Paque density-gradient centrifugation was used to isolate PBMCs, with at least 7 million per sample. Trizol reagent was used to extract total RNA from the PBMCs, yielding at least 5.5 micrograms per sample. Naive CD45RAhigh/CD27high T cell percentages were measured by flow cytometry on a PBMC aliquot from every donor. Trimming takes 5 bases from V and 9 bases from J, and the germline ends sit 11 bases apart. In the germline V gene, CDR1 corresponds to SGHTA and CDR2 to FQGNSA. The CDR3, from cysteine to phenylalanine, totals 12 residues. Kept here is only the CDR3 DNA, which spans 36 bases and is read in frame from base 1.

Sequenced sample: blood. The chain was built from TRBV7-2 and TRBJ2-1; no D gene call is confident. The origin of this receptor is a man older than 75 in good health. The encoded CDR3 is CASSPRRPEQFF. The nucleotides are TGTGCCAGCAGCCCCAGAAGGCCTGAGCAGTTCTTC.